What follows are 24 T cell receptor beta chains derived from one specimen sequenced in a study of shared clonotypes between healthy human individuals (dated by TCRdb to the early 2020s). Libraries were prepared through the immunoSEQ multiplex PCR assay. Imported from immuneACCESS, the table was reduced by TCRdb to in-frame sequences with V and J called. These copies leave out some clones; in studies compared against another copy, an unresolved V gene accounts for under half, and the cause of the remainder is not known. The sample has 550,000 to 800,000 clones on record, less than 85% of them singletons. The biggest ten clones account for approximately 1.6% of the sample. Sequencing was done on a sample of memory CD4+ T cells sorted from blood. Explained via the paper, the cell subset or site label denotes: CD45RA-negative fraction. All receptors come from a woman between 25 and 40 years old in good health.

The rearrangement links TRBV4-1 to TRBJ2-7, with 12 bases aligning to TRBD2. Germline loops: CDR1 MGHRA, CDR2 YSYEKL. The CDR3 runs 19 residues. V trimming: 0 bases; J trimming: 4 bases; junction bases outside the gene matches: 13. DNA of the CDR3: TGCGCCAGCAGCCAAGATCCAGGGGACAGCGGGACTAGCGGGTACGAGCAGTACTTC. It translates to CASSQDPGDSGTSGYEQYF.

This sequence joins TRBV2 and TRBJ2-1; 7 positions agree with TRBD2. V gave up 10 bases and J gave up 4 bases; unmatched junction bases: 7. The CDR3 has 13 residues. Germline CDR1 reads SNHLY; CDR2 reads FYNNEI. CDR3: CAITSERYNEQFF. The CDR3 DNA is TGTGCCATAACTAGCGAGAGATACAATGAGCAGTTCTTC.

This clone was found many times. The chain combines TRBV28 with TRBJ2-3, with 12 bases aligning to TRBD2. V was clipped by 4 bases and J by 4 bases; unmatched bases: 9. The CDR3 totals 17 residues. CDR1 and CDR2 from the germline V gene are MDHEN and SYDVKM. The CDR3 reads CASSSTKTSGSSDTQYF. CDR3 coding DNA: TGTGCCAGCAGTTCGACAAAGACTAGCGGGAGCTCAGATACGCAGTATTTT.

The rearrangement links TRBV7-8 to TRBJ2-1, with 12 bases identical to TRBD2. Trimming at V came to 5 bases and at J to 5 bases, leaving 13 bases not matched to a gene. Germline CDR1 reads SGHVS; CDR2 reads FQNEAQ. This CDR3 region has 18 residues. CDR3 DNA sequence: TGTGCCAGCAGCACAAGACATATTACTAGCGGGGGGCACAATGAGCAGTTCTTC. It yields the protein CASSTRHITSGGHNEQFF.

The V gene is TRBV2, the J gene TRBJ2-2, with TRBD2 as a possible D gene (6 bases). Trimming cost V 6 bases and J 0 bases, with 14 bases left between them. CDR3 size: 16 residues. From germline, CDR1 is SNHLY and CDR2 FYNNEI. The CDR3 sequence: CASSRSGPSNTGELFF. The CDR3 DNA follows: TGTGCCAGCAGCCGCAGCGGGCCCTCGAACACCGGGGAGCTGTTTTTT.

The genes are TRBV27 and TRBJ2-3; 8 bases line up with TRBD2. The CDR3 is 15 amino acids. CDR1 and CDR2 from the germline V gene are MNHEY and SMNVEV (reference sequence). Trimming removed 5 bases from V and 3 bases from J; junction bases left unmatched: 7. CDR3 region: CASSPLRGGTDTQYF. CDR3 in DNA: TGTGCCAGCAGTCCACTACGGGGGGGAACAGATACGCAGTATTTT.

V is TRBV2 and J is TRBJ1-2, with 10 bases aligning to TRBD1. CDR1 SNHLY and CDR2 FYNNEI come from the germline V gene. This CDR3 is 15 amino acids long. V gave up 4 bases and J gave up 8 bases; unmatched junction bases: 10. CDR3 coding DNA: TGTGCCAGCAGTGGTTTAGGACAGGGGGAAAGAGGCTACACCTTC. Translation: CASSGLGQGERGYTF. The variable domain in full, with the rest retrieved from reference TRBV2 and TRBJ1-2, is EPEVTQTPSHQVTQMGQEVILRCVPISNHLYFYWYRQILGQKVEFLVSFYNNEISEKSEIFDDQFSVERPDGSNFTLKIRSTKLEDSAMYFCASSGLGQGERGYTFGSGTRLTVV.

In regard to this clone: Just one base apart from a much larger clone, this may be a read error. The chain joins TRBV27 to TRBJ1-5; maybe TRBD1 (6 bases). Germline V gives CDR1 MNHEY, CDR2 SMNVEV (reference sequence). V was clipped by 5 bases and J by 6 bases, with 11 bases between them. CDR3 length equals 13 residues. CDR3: CASSVRGGQPQHF. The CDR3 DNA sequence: TGTGCCAGCAGTGTGAGGGGGGGTCAGCCCCAGCATTTT.

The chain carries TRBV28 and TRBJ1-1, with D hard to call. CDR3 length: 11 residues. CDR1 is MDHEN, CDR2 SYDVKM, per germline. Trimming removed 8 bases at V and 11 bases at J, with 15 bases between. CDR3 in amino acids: CASSRQLAAFF. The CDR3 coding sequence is TGTGCCAGCTCACGGCAGTTGGCGGCTTTCTTT.

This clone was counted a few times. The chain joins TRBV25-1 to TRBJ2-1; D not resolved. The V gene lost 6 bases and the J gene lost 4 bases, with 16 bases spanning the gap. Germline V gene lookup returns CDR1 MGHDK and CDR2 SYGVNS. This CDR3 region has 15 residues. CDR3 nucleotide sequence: TGTGCCAGCAGGCATAGTAAGGATCTATACAATGAGCAGTTCTTC. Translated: CASRHSKDLYNEQFF.

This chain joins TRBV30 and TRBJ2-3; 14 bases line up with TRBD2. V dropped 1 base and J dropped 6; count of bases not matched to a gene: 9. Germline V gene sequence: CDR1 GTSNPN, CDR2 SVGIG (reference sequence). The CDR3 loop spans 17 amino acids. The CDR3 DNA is TGTGCCTGGAGTGGGGTGGGACTAGCGGGAGATTGGGATACGCAGTATTTT. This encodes CAWSGVGLAGDWDTQYF. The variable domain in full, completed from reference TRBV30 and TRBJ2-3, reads SQTIHQWPATLVQPVGSPLSLECTVEGTSNPNLYWYRQAAGRGLQLLFYSVGIGQISSEVPQNLSASRPQDRQFILSSKKLLLSDSGFYLCAWSGVGLAGDWDTQYFGPGTRLTVL.

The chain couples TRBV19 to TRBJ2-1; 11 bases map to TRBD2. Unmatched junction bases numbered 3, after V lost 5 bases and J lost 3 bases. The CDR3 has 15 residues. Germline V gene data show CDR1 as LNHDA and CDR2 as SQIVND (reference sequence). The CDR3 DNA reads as TGTGCCAGTAGTCTAGCGGGAGGCATCTACAATGAGCAGTTCTTC. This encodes CASSLAGGIYNEQFF.

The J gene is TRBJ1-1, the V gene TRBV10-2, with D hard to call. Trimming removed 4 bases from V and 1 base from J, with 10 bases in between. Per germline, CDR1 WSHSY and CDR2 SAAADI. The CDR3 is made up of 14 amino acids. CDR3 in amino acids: CASSAAAGNTEAFF. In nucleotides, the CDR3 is TGCGCCAGCAGTGCAGCGGCCGGGAACACTGAAGCTTTCTTT.

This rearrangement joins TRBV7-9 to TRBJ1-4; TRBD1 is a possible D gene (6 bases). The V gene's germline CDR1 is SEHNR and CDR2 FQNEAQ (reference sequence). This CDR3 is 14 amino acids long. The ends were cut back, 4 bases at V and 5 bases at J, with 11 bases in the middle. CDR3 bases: TGTGCCAGCAGCTACGGACAGAGAAATGAAAAACTGTTTTTT. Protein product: CASSYGQRNEKLFF.

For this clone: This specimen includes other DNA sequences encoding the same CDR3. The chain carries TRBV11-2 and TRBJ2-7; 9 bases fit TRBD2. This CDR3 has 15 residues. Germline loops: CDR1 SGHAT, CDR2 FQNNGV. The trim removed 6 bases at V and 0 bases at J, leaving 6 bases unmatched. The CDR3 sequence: CASSTSSGTSYEQYF. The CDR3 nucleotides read TGTGCCAGCAGTACCTCTAGCGGGACCTCCTACGAGCAGTACTTC.

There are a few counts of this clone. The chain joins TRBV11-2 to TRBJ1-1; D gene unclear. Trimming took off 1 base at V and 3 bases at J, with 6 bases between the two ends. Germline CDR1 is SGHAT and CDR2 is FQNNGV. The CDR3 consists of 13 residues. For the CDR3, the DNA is TGTGCCAGCAGCTTAGTAGCCGACACTGAAGCTTTCTTT. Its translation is CASSLVADTEAFF.

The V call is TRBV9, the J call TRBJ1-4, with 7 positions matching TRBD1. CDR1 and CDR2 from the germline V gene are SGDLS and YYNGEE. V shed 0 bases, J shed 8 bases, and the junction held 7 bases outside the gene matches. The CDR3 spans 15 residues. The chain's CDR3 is CASSVAEGAGEKLFF. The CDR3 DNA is TGTGCCAGCAGCGTAGCGGAGGGGGCGGGGGAAAAACTGTTTTTT.

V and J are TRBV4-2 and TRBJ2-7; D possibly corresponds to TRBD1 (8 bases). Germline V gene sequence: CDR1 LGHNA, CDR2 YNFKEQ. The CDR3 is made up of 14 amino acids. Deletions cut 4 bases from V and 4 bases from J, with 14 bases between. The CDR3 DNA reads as TGTGCCAGCAGCCCTGACAGGGGAGGGTACGAGCAGTACTTC. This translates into CASSPDRGGYEQYF.

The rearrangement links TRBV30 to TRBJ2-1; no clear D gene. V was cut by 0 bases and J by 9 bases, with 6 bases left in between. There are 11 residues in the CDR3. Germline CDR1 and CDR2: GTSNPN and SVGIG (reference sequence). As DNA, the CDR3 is TGTGCCTGGAGTGTTTATGGTGAGCAGTTCTTC. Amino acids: CAWSVYGEQFF.

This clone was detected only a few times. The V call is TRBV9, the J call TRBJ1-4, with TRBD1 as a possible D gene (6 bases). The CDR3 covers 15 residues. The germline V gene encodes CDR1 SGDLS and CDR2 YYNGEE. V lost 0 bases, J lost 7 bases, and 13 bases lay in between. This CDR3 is CASSVGDKDAEKLFF. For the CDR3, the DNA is TGTGCCAGCAGCGTAGGGGACAAGGACGCTGAAAAACTGTTTTTT.

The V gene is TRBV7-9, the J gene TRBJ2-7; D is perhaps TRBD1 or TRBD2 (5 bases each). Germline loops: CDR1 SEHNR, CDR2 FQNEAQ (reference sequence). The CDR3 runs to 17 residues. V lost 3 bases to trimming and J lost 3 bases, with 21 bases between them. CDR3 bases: TGTGCCAGCAGCTTCGGCCTTGGGGACCCGGAACACTACGAGCAGTACTTC. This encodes CASSFGLGDPEHYEQYF.

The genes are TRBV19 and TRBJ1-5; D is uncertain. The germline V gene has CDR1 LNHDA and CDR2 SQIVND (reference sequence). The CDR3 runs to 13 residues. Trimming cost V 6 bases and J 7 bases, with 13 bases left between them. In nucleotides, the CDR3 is TGTGCCAGTAGGGGTCAAGCAACCCAGCCCCAGCATTTT. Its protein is CASRGQATQPQHF.

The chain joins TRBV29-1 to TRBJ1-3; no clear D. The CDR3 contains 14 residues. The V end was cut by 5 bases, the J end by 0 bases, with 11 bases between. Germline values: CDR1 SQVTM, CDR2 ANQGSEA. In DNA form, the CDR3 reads TGCAGCGTTATACAGTCAACCTCTGGAAACACCATATATTTT. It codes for CSVIQSTSGNTIYF.

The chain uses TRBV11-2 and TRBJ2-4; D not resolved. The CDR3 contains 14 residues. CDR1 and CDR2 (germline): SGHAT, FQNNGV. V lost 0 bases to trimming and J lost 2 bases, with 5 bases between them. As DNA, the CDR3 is TGTGCCAGCAGCTTAGAGATATCCAAAAACATTCAGTACTTC. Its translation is CASSLEISKNIQYF.